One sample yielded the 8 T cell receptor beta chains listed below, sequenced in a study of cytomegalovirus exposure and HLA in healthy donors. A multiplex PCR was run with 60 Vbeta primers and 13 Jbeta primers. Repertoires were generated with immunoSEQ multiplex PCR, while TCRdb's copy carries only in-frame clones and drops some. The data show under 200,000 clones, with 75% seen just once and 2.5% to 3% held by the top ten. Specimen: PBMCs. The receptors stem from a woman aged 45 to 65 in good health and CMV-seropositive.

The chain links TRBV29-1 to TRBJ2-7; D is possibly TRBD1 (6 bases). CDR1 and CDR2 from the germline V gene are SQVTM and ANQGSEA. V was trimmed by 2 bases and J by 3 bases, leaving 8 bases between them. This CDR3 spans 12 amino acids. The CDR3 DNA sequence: TGCAGCGTTGAAACAGGGTTCTACGAGCAGTACTTC. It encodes CSVETGFYEQYF.

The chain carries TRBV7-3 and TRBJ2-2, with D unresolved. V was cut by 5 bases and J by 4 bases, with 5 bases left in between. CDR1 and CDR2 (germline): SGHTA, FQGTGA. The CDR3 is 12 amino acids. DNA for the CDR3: TGTGCCAGCAGCACAATCACCGGGGAGCTGTTTTTT. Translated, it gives CASSTITGELFF.

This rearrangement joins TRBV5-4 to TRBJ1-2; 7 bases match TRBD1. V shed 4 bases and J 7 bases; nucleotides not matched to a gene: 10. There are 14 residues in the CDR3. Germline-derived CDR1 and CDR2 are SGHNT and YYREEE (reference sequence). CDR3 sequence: CASSPEQGLGGYTF. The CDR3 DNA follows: TGTGCCAGCAGCCCGGAACAGGGGTTGGGTGGCTACACCTTC.

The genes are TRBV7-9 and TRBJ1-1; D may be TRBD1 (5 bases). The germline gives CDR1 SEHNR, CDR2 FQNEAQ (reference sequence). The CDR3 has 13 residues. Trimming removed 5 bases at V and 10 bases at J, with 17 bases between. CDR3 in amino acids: CASSPQTQGSAFF. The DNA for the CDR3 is TGTGCCAGCAGCCCCCAAACCCAGGGATCAGCTTTCTTT.

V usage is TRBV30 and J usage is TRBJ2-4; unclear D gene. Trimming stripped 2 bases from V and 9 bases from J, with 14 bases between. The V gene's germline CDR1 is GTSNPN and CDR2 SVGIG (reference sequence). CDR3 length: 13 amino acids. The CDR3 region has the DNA TGTGCCTGGAGTTCTGAAGCTCGATCCATTCAGTACTTC. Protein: CAWSSEARSIQYF.

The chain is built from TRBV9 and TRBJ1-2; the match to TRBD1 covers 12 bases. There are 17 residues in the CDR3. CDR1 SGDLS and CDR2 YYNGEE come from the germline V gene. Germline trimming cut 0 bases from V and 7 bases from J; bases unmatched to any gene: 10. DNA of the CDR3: TGTGCCAGCAGCGTAGGGGTTGGGGGACAGGGGGCGCGTGGCTACACCTTC. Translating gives CASSVGVGGQGARGYTF.

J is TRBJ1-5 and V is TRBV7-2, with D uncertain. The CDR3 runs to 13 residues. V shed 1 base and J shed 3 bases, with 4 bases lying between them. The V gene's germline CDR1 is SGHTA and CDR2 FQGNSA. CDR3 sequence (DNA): TGTGCCAGCAGCTTAGATCACAATCAGCCCCAGCATTTT. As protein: CASSLDHNQPQHF.

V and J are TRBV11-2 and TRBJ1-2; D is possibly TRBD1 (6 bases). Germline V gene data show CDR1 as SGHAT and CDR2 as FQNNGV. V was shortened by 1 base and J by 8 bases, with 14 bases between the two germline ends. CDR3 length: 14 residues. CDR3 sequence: CASSLGRGRLGYTF. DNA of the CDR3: TGTGCCAGCAGCTTAGGCAGGGGTCGTTTGGGCTACACCTTC.